One and the same sample provided the 17 T cell receptor beta chains below, sequenced in a study of CD8+CD57+ T cells in acquired aplastic anemia. TCR beta VDJ and CDR3 profiling used genomic DNA as template. MiXCR, run by TCRdb on the reads, gives a single entry per CDR3 protein. The sample shows hundreds of thousands of distinct CDR3 sequences, roughly 64% of them seen only once. Sequencing used sorted CD4+, CD8+, or CD8+CD57+ T cells (not recorded which) from PBMCs. All receptors come from a human donor in good health, serving as a control.

Comment on this clonotype: Germline is not matched at one junction end, which may reflect a read error. This chain uses TRBV7-9 with TRBJ2-3, with D perhaps TRBD1 (5 bases). The CDR3 loop spans 14 amino acids. Germline CDR1 is SEHNR and CDR2 is FQNEAQ (reference sequence). The CDR3 DNA reads TGTGCCAGCAGCTTCTCCGATGCGACAGCTACGCAGTATTTT. Translated: CASSFSDATATQYF. The variable domain in full, completed from reference TRBV7-9 and TRBJ2-3, reads DTGVSQNPRHKITKRGQNVTFRCDPISEHNRLYWYRQTLGQGPEFLTYFQNEAQLEKSRLLSDRFSAERPKGSFSTLEIQRTEQGDSAMYLCASSFSDATATQYFGPGTRLTVL.

The rearrangement joins TRBV7-9 to TRBJ1-6; D might be TRBD1 (5 bases). The CDR3 length is 14 residues. Germline-derived CDR1 and CDR2 are SEHNR and FQNEAQ (reference sequence). V was trimmed by 5 bases and J by 18 bases, leaving 23 bases between them. This chain's CDR3 is CASSSGAVSNHPHF. The CDR3 DNA reads TGTGCCAGCAGCAGCGGGGCAGTTAGCAATCACCCCCACTTT. Supplemented by reference TRBV7-9 and TRBJ1-6, the full variable domain reads DTGVSQNPRHKITKRGQNVTFRCDPISEHNRLYWYRQTLGQGPEFLTYFQNEAQLEKSRLLSDRFSAERPKGSFSTLEIQRTEQGDSAMYLCASSSGAVSNHPHFGNGTRLTVT.

This chain links TRBV20-1 with TRBJ2-7, with D perhaps TRBD1 (6 bases). The CDR3 length is 14 residues. Trimming cost V 6 bases and J 2 bases, with 17 bases left between them. Per the germline V gene, CDR1 is DFQATT and CDR2 is SNEGSKA (reference sequence). CDR3 nucleotide sequence: TGCAGTGCACTCCCGGGACAATCGCCCTACGAGCAGTACTTC. This codes for CSALPGQSPYEQYF.

A remark on this clonotype: The junction and the germline gene differ at one end; a read error may be behind it. This chain links TRBV7-8 with TRBJ1-6; 8 bases match TRBD1. The CDR3 has 14 residues. The V gene's germline CDR1 is SGHVS and CDR2 FQNEAQ. In DNA, the CDR3 is TGTGCCAGCAGCTCCACGCTGGGACAGGAGCAGTTCTTCTTT. It translates to CASSSTLGQEQFFF. The full variable domain, with the rest looked up from reference TRBV7-8 and TRBJ1-6, is GAGVSQSPRYKVAKRGQDVALRCDPISGHVSLFWYQQALGQGPEFLTYFQNEAQLDKSGLPSDRFFAERPEGSVSTLKIQRTQQEDSAVYLCASSSTLGQEQFFFGNGTRLTVT.

This clonotype was recorded a few times. The junction departs from germline at one end; a sequencing error may be responsible. The CDR3 is CASSVATVGEQFF. DNA of the CDR3: TGTGCCAGCAGCGTAGCGACTGTGGGGGAGCAGTTCTTC. The rearrangement uses TRBV7-2 and TRBJ2-1; tentative D call: TRBD2 (5 bases). The CDR3 is 13 residues long. The germline gives CDR1 SGHTA, CDR2 FQGNSA. The full variable domain, in which reference TRBV7-2 and TRBJ2-1 provide the parts outside the CDR3, is GAGVSQSPSNKVTEKGKDVELRCDPISGHTALYWYRQSLGQGLEFLIYFQGNSAPDKSGLPSDRFSAERTGGSVSTLTIQRTQQEDSAVYLCASSVATVGEQFFGPGTRLTVL.

This clonotype came up many times. The CDR3 loop is CASSGRLAGVETQYF. Written as DNA, the CDR3 is TGTGCCAGCAGCGGGCGACTAGCGGGGGTCGAGACCCAGTACTTC. The chain carries TRBV7-2 and TRBJ2-5; 12 nucleotides align to TRBD2. From germline, CDR1 is SGHTA and CDR2 FQGNSA. CDR3 length equals 15 residues. V lost 5 bases, J lost 5 bases, and 6 bases stayed unmatched.

V is TRBV5-1 and J is TRBJ1-2, with D perhaps TRBD1 (6 bases). Germline CDR1 and CDR2: SGHRS and YFSETQ. This CDR3 spans 15 amino acids. Trimming shortened V by 4 bases and J by 6 bases, and 19 bases separated the two germline ends. CDR3 sequence (DNA): TGCGCCAGCAGCCTACAGGGTGTGAATGGGGATGGCTACACCTTC. Translating gives CASSLQGVNGDGYTF.

Remarks on this clonotype: A read error may produce the germline difference seen at one junction end. The chain uses TRBV7-4 and TRBJ2-5, with D possibly matching TRBD1 (6 bases). CDR3 length equals 13 residues. Germline V CDR1 and CDR2: SGHVT, SQSDAQ. The CDR3 DNA reads TGTGCCAGCAGCCCCGGGGACATCGGGACCAAGTACTTC. The encoded protein is CASSPGDIGTKYF.

This chain joins TRBV12-3 or TRBV12-4 and TRBJ2-7; TRBD2 might be the D (5 bases). Between the trimmed V and J ends, which lost 6 bases and 5 bases, there was a span of 11 bases. CDR3 length equals 12 residues. The CDR3 sequence: CASSRDGHEQYF. The DNA of the CDR3 is TGTGCCAGCAGCCGGGATGGACACGAGCAGTACTTC.

The gene calls are TRBV2 and TRBJ1-4, with unresolved D. V lost 10 bases and J 17 bases, leaving 32 bases between the germline ends. There are 15 residues in the CDR3. CDR1 and CDR2 from the germline V gene are SNHLY and FYNNEI. CDR3 loop: CATSRDGPGHEKLFF. The CDR3 nucleotides are TGTGCCACCAGCAGAGACGGGCCCGGCCATGAAAAGCTCTTTTTT.

V and J are TRBV5-5 and TRBJ2-7, with D perhaps given as TRBD1 or TRBD2 (6 bases each). This CDR3 comprises 15 residues. Trimming took off 0 bases at V and 3 bases at J, with 13 bases between the two ends. Germline CDR1 and CDR2: SGHKS and YYEKEE (reference sequence). CDR3 sequence (DNA): TGTGCCAGCAGCTTGGGGGGGGCAGGCTGCTACGAGCAGTACGTC. Encoded protein: CASSLGGAGCYEQYV.

This chain links TRBV20-1 with TRBJ2-3; D is unresolved. The V end was cut by 4 bases, the J end by 2 bases, with 19 bases between. In germline, CDR1 is DFQATT, CDR2 SNEGSKA (reference sequence). The CDR3 length is 16 residues. As DNA, the CDR3 is TGCAGTGCTACGGGCGGTTACACTGAAGACACAGATACGCAGTATTTT. As protein: CSATGGYTEDTDTQYF.

This clonotype was picked up many times. The chain couples TRBV6-5 to TRBJ2-7; 8 positions match TRBD2. The germline V gene has CDR1 MNHEY and CDR2 SVGAGI. Unmatched junction bases numbered 10, after V lost 0 bases and J lost 0 bases. This CDR3 contains 18 residues. The CDR3, as DNA: TGTGCCAGCAGTTACTCTGGGCTAGCGGGCCGAAGCTCCTACGAGCAGTACTTC. Its protein is CASSYSGLAGRSSYEQYF.

The gene calls are TRBV7-2 and TRBJ1-3, with D perhaps TRBD1 (5 bases). Between the trimmed V and J ends, which lost 5 bases and 15 bases, there was a span of 26 bases. The length of the CDR3 is 15 residues. Germline loops: CDR1 SGHTA, CDR2 FQGNSA. The CDR3 reads CASSTPLQSSGTEYF. For the CDR3, the DNA is TGTGCCAGCAGCACACCGTTACAGTCTTCGGGGACTGAATATTTT.

The sample holds many counts of this clonotype. The V call is TRBV25-1, the J call TRBJ1-1, with 9 bases lining up with TRBD1. The CDR3 length is 15 residues. CDR1 is MGHDK and CDR2 is SYGVNS in the germline V gene. V gave up 4 bases and J gave up 3 bases; unmatched junction bases: 6. CDR3 loop: CASSGGQGRHTEAFF. Here the CDR3 DNA reads TGTGCCAGCAGTGGGGGACAGGGCCGTCACACTGAAGCTTTCTTT. Combining the CDR3 with reference TRBV25-1 and TRBJ1-1 gives the whole variable domain EADIYQTPRYLVIGTGKKITLECSQTMGHDKMYWYQQDPGMELHLIHYSYGVNSTEKGDLSSESTVSRIRTEHFPLTLESARPSHTSQYLCASSGGQGRHTEAFFGQGTRLTVV.

The table lists this clonotype with a few counts. Since a much larger clone is just one base distant, this may be a read error. The gene calls are TRBV5-4 and TRBJ2-7; 13 bases are a match to TRBD2. Trimming cost V 0 bases and J 0 bases; bases outside gene matches: 6. The CDR3 runs to 18 residues. The germline CDR1 and CDR2 sequences are SGHNT and YYREEE (reference sequence). CDR3 in amino acids: CASSLAGTSGVSSYEQYF. The DNA for the CDR3 is TGTGCCAGCAGCTTGGCCGGGACTAGCGGGGTGAGCTCCTACGAGCAGTACTTC. Variable domain in full (rest from reference TRBV5-4 and TRBJ2-7): ETGVTQSPTHLIKTRGQQVTLRCSSQSGHNTVSWYQQALGQGPQFIFQYYREEENGRGNFPPRFSGLQFPNYSSELNVNALELDDSALYLCASSLAGTSGVSSYEQYFGPGTRLTVT.

This clonotype was recorded at least ten times. The chain is built from TRBV5-1 and TRBJ2-7; either TRBD1 or TRBD2 may fit D (5 bases each). With 5 bases removed from V and 4 bases from J, the gap between germline ends came to 19 bases. The CDR3 sequence is 15 residues long. The germline V gene encodes CDR1 SGHRS and CDR2 YFSETQ. CDR3 sequence reads: CASRLGTAAGYEQYF. Here the CDR3 DNA reads TGCGCCAGCAGGCTCGGGACGGCGGCAGGTTACGAGCAGTACTTC.